The source of this T cell receptor beta chain is a study of T cell responses to AZD1222 COVID-19 vaccine. Study results and limitations: Spike-specific TCR breadth and depth were elevated following two AZD1222 doses. Scientists sampled the repertoires only once the peak T cell response had passed. White British ancestry dominated among donors, who included more females, and clonal diversity was possibly underestimated. Regions left unmutated in variants are reportedly the target of nearly half of spike-specific TCRs.

Sequencing was performed with immunoSEQ multiplex PCR; in TCRdb, only in-frame clones are kept and a portion is missing. Here the sample spans 75,000 to 85,000 clones, about 80% being singletons. Trimming took off 2 bases at V and 4 bases at J, with 3 bases between the two ends. The CDR3 consists of 12 residues. Germline CDR1 is LNHDA and CDR2 is SQIVND (reference sequence). A word on this clone: Its antigen remains unknown.

This TCR was sampled from an adult who received the MenACWY meningococcal vaccine as a control. This specimen was peripheral blood, taken 28 days after the second dose of the MenACWY control vaccine. V usage is TRBV19 and J usage is TRBJ1-3; no clear D. This chain's CDR3 is CASSINGNTIYF. CDR3 bases: TGTGCCAGTAGTATAAACGGAAACACCATATATTTT.